The 20 T cell receptor beta chains below come from one sample, sequenced in a study of T cell responses to AZD1222 COVID-19 vaccine. TCRdb's copy holds only in-frame clones and misses some; the assay was immunoSEQ multiplex PCR. The data contain roughly 65,000 clones, roughly 85% of them seen just once; the ten biggest clones take up around a quarter. The sample consisted of peripheral blood, taken 28 days after the second AZD1222 dose. The receptors shown here come from an adult who received the AZD1222 COVID-19 vaccine.

V gene TRBV12-3 or TRBV12-4 combines with J gene TRBJ2-3; D is uncertain. CDR3 size: 12 residues. The V gene lost 6 bases and the J gene lost 4 bases, with 8 bases spanning the gap. CDR3: CASSPRPDTQYF. In nucleotides, the CDR3 is TGTGCCAGCAGCCCCCGCCCAGATACGCAGTATTTT.

The genes are TRBV12-3 or TRBV12-4 and TRBJ1-1, with D uncertain. This CDR3 has 13 amino acids. The V end lost 6 bases, the J end lost 1 base, and 9 bases lay between the germline ends. CDR3 DNA sequence: TGTGCCAGCAGGAAACAGTGGAACACTGAAGCTTTCTTT. Protein product: CASRKQWNTEAFF.

J is TRBJ2-5 and V is TRBV2, with TRBD2 identical over 10 bases. V lost 7 bases, J lost 5 bases, and 7 bases stayed unmatched. Germline lookup yields CDR1 SNHLY and CDR2 FYNNEI. The CDR3 runs 14 residues. CDR3 sequence reads: CASNLAGAGETQYF. CDR3 nucleotide sequence: TGTGCCAGCAACCTAGCGGGGGCGGGGGAGACCCAGTACTTC. The full variable domain, its missing parts supplied by reference TRBV2 and TRBJ2-5, is EPEVTQTPSHQVTQMGQEVILRCVPISNHLYFYWYRQILGQKVEFLVSFYNNEISEKSEIFDDQFSVERPDGSNFTLKIRSTKLEDSAMYFCASNLAGAGETQYFGPGTRLLVL.

This clone was found many times. The rearrangement joins TRBV5-4 to TRBJ2-3; D might be TRBD2 (5 bases). The CDR3 runs 15 residues. Germline values: CDR1 SGHNT, CDR2 YYREEE (reference sequence). Trimming took 3 bases from V and 4 from J, leaving 15 bases between them. The DNA for the CDR3 is TGTGCCAGCAGCTCCCACGGCGGGCTCTCAGATACGCAGTATTTT. As protein: CASSSHGGLSDTQYF.

The rearrangement uses TRBV5-1 and TRBJ1-4; D is uncertain. The CDR3 runs 15 residues. V dropped 0 bases and J dropped 8 bases, with 14 bases sitting between them. The germline V gene has CDR1 SGHRS and CDR2 YFSETQ. This CDR3 reads CASSLDADRGEKLFF. CDR3 nucleotides: TGCGCCAGCAGCTTGGACGCGGACCGAGGGGAAAAACTGTTTTTT.

The gene calls are TRBV5-5 and TRBJ1-6; possible D gene TRBD1, 5 bases. Germline V gives CDR1 SGHKS, CDR2 YYEKEE (reference sequence). V was pared by 2 bases and J by 9 bases, with 12 bases between. There are 14 residues in the CDR3. In nucleotides, the CDR3 is TGTGCCAGCAGCTTCCGGGACGGTGCTTCACCCCTCCACTTT. It yields the protein CASSFRDGASPLHF.

The chain carries TRBV6-5 and TRBJ2-7; 10 nucleotides match TRBD1. The V gene end was trimmed by 6 bases and the J gene end by 3 bases; junction bases not matched to a gene: 8. The CDR3 is 15 amino acids. Germline V lookup: CDR1 MNHEY, CDR2 SVGAGI. This CDR3 reads CASSPGQGGLYEQYF. CDR3 nucleotide sequence: TGTGCCAGCAGCCCCGGACAGGGGGGACTCTACGAGCAGTACTTC.

This clone has more than one count but fewer than ten. The gene calls are TRBV29-1 and TRBJ1-4, with a weak D call TRBD1 (5 bases). Germline V gene sequence: CDR1 SQVTM, CDR2 ANQGSEA. With 4 bases removed from V and 0 bases from J, the gap between germline ends came to 9 bases. This CDR3 spans 14 amino acids. CDR3 protein: CSVGGGATNEKLFF. The CDR3 DNA reads as TGCAGCGTTGGGGGGGGAGCAACTAATGAAAAACTGTTTTTT. The variable domain in full, with the rest retrieved from reference TRBV29-1 and TRBJ1-4, is SAVISQKPSRDICQRGTSLTIQCQVDSQVTMMFWYRQQPGQSLTLIATANQGSEATYESGFVIDKFPISRPNLTFSTLTVSNMSPEDSSIYLCSVGGGATNEKLFFGSGTQLSVL.

The CDR3 is CASSPYWAEMKNGYTF. As DNA, the CDR3 is TGTGCCAGCAGTCCCTATTGGGCAGAAATGAAGAATGGCTACACCTTC. The rearrangement links TRBV6-4 to TRBJ1-2; D ambiguous. V was cut by 5 bases and J by 6 bases, with 22 bases left in between. The CDR3 covers 16 residues. Germline-derived CDR1 and CDR2 are MRHNA and SNTAGT.

This chain uses TRBV11-1 with TRBJ2-7, with D maybe TRBD1 (5 bases). This CDR3 comprises 14 residues. The V end lost 5 bases, the J end lost 0 bases, and 11 bases lay between the germline ends. Germline V gives CDR1 SGHAT, CDR2 FQDESV (reference sequence). Written as DNA, the CDR3 is TGTGCCAGCAGCCTTGGCAGGGCCTCCTACGAGCAGTACTTC. It yields the protein CASSLGRASYEQYF.

The chain carries TRBV10-3 and TRBJ2-4; TRBD1 agrees at 7 bases. The CDR3 sequence is 15 residues long. Germline assignment: CDR1 ENHRY and CDR2 SYGVKD. V dropped 2 bases and J dropped 10; count of bases not matched to a gene: 11. DNA of the CDR3: TGTGCCATCAGTGAGCCGAATACAGGGGCGCGGATTCAGTACTTC. Its translation: CAISEPNTGARIQYF.

The CDR3 bases are TGTGCCAGCAGGGCCCCGGGACAGGCAAATTCACCCCTCCACTTT. Its translation is CASRAPGQANSPLHF. The rearrangement joins TRBV6-5 to TRBJ1-6, with TRBD1 identical over 8 bases. V shed 6 bases, J shed 7 bases, and the junction held 8 bases outside the gene matches. The CDR3 totals 15 residues. Germline assignment: CDR1 MNHEY and CDR2 SVGAGI.

The J gene is TRBJ2-7, the V gene TRBV7-9; 7 nucleotides match TRBD1. Trimming removed 1 base from V and 2 bases from J; junction bases left unmatched: 8. Germline loops: CDR1 SEHNR, CDR2 FQNEAQ (reference sequence). This CDR3 is 16 amino acids long. The CDR3 protein is CASSLGTGPTTYEQYF. The DNA for the CDR3 is TGTGCCAGCAGCTTAGGGACAGGCCCAACAACCTACGAGCAGTACTTC.

The chain combines TRBV7-2 with TRBJ2-7; no firm D call. The CDR3 is 13 amino acids. The V end lost 6 bases, the J end lost 5 bases, and 14 bases lay between the germline ends. CDR1 is SGHTA, CDR2 FQGNSA, per germline. CDR3 sequence (DNA): TGTGCCAGCAGTACTAATTGGGGAAACGAGCAGTACTTC. It yields the protein CASSTNWGNEQYF.

The rearrangement uses TRBV11-3 and TRBJ2-3; 7 bases align to TRBD1. Unmatched junction bases numbered 10, after V lost 4 bases and J lost 3 bases. Germline V gives CDR1 SGHNT, CDR2 YENEEA. This CDR3 is built from 16 residues. CDR3 protein: CASSYPTGSGTDTQYF. In nucleotides, the CDR3 is TGTGCCAGCAGCTACCCGACAGGGTCTGGGACAGATACGCAGTATTTT.

This chain links TRBV29-1 with TRBJ2-1; D uncertain. Between the trimmed V and J ends, which lost 7 bases and 5 bases, there was a span of 12 bases. CDR1 is SQVTM, CDR2 ANQGSEA, per germline. The CDR3 spans 12 residues. In DNA form, the CDR3 reads TGCAGCGCCACGGAGTCAAACAATGAGCAGTTCTTC. It yields the protein CSATESNNEQFF.

The chain links TRBV4-2 to TRBJ2-3; 8 nucleotides agree with TRBD2. Germline V gene sequence: CDR1 LGHNA, CDR2 YNFKEQ. Unmatched junction bases numbered 6, after V lost 4 bases and J lost 0 bases. The CDR3 has 16 residues. CDR3 nucleotide sequence: TGTGCCAGCAGCCCCGGGGGGGACTCGAGCACAGATACGCAGTATTTT. Encoded protein: CASSPGGDSSTDTQYF.

The genes are TRBV25-1 and TRBJ1-4, with D unclear. CDR1 and CDR2 (germline): MGHDK, SYGVNS. V lost 1 base and J lost 6, with 6 bases in between. The CDR3 is 13 amino acids. The DNA for the CDR3 is TGTGCCAGCAGTGAATCGGTCTATGAAAAACTGTTTTTT. As protein: CASSESVYEKLFF. Based on the CDR3 plus reference TRBV25-1 and TRBJ1-4, the full variable domain is EADIYQTPRYLVIGTGKKITLECSQTMGHDKMYWYQQDPGMELHLIHYSYGVNSTEKGDLSSESTVSRIRTEHFPLTLESARPSHTSQYLCASSESVYEKLFFGSGTQLSVL.

V usage is TRBV25-1 and J usage is TRBJ2-7; the D is unclear. The CDR3 contains 12 residues. V shed 0 bases and J shed 7 bases, with 7 bases lying between them. CDR1 and CDR2 from the germline V gene are MGHDK and SYGVNS. In DNA form, the CDR3 reads TGTGCCAGCAGTGAATACCCTGGGGAGCAGTACTTC. As protein: CASSEYPGEQYF.

Here the CDR3 reads CASSPPGGAITQYF. In nucleotides, the CDR3 is TGTGCCAGCAGCCCACCTGGGGGCGCGATAACGCAGTATTTT. The chain recombines TRBV5-4 with TRBJ2-3; maybe TRBD1 (6 bases). The ends were cut back, 4 bases at V and 9 bases at J, with 18 bases in the middle. Germline V gene lookup returns CDR1 SGHNT and CDR2 YYREEE (reference sequence). The CDR3 sequence is 14 residues long.